The 17 T cell receptor beta chains in this list originate from one sample, sequenced in a study of blood T cell repertoires in COVID-19. Assay used: immunoSEQ multiplex PCR; TCRdb lists only in-frame clones, some missing. The sample has about 15,000 clones; around 80% are singletons. Specimen: peripheral blood. The source is a man in his sixties with active or convalescent COVID-19.

This rearrangement joins TRBV2 to TRBJ1-1; the match to TRBD1 covers 8 bases. The germline V gene has CDR1 SNHLY and CDR2 FYNNEI. V shed 6 bases and J 4 bases; nucleotides not matched to a gene: 7. The CDR3 is 14 amino acids. The CDR3 sequence is CASREITGGTEAFF. As DNA, the CDR3 is TGTGCCAGCAGGGAAATTACAGGGGGCACTGAAGCTTTCTTT.

This clone was seen once. The chain has TRBV29-1 and TRBJ2-7; D gene unclear. Per germline, CDR1 SQVTM and CDR2 ANQGSEA. The CDR3 consists of 12 residues. Trimming took 6 bases from V and 3 from J, leaving 12 bases between them. This chain's CDR3 is CSVRESLYEQYF. The CDR3 DNA reads as TGCAGCGTACGTGAGAGTCTCTACGAGCAGTACTTC.

V usage is TRBV30 and J usage is TRBJ1-3, with TRBD1 matching 7 bases. CDR1 is GTSNPN and CDR2 is SVGIG in the germline V gene (reference sequence). The CDR3 loop spans 12 amino acids. J was trimmed by 5 bases and V by 5 bases; bases with no gene match: 3. The CDR3 region is CAWSTGRNTIYF. The CDR3 region has the DNA TGTGCCTGGTCGACAGGGCGAAACACCATATATTTT.

This rearrangement joins TRBV18 to TRBJ1-6; 8 nucleotides line up with TRBD1. Germline CDR1 and CDR2: KGHSH and LQKENI. V gave up 6 bases and J gave up 4 bases; unmatched junction bases: 26. CDR3 length: 22 residues. In DNA, the CDR3 is TGTGCCAGCTCTCCCCCCGCGTCCGGGACAGGTTTGGGGGGGCGTTATAATTCACCCCTCCACTTT. It specifies CASSPPASGTGLGGRYNSPLHF.

There are a few counts of this clone. The chain joins TRBV6-5 to TRBJ2-1; tentative D call: TRBD1 (5 bases). The CDR3 has 15 amino acids. Germline V CDR1 and CDR2: MNHEY, SVGAGI. Trimming shortened V by 8 bases and J by 0 bases, and 14 bases separated the two germline ends. CDR3 nucleotide sequence: TGTGCCAGCCAAGGGGCGGACCTCTCCTACAATGAGCAGTTCTTC. Amino acids: CASQGADLSYNEQFF.

The chain combines TRBV2 with TRBJ2-5; unclear D gene. In germline, CDR1 is SNHLY, CDR2 FYNNEI. Trimming removed 3 bases at V and 4 bases at J, with 12 bases between. The CDR3 length is 14 residues. The CDR3 DNA follows: TGTGCCAGCAGTGAGCGACAAGGCACAGAGACCCAGTACTTC. Translating gives CASSERQGTETQYF. The full variable domain, completed using reference TRBV2 and TRBJ2-5, is EPEVTQTPSHQVTQMGQEVILRCVPISNHLYFYWYRQILGQKVEFLVSFYNNEISEKSEIFDDQFSVERPDGSNFTLKIRSTKLEDSAMYFCASSERQGTETQYFGPGTRLLVL.

The chain links TRBV4-1 to TRBJ1-4; no clear D gene. Germline V gene sequence: CDR1 MGHRA, CDR2 YSYEKL. This CDR3 comprises 15 residues. V gave up 2 bases and J gave up 6 bases, with 13 bases separating them. In DNA form, the CDR3 reads TGCGCCAGCAGCCAATTTCGAACAGTCGATGAAAAACTGTTTTTT. Translated: CASSQFRTVDEKLFF.

The V and J genes are TRBV12-5 and TRBJ1-5, with 7 nucleotides matching TRBD1. CDR1 LGHNT and CDR2 FRNRAP come from the germline V gene. The J segment lost 6 bases and the V segment lost 2 bases, leaving 10 bases of the junction unmatched. The CDR3 length is 16 residues. The CDR3 sequence is CASGLPGTEVSQPQHF. The CDR3 nucleotides read TGTGCTAGTGGTTTGCCCGGGACAGAGGTCAGTCAGCCCCAGCATTTT.

The rearrangement joins TRBV7-5 to TRBJ2-7; the table's TRBD2 call for D was not verified on the DNA. TRBV7-5 is described as a pseudogene. The CDR3 consists of 11 residues. The CDR3 reads CVRITGDEQYF. The CDR3, as DNA: TGTGTCAGAATCACCGGAGACGAGCAGTACTTC.

In its sample, this clone was seen once. The J gene is TRBJ2-7, the V gene TRBV5-1, with 12 bases fitting TRBD2. CDR3 length: 15 amino acids. CDR1 SGHRS and CDR2 YFSETQ come from the germline V gene. V lost 1 base to trimming and J lost 6 bases; unmatched junction nucleotides: 5. This chain's CDR3 is CASSLTALAGGEQYF. DNA of the CDR3: TGCGCCAGCAGCTTGACGGCACTAGCGGGGGGCGAGCAGTACTTC.

The chain combines TRBV12-3 or TRBV12-4 with TRBJ2-1; D may be TRBD1 (6 bases). The CDR3 is made up of 13 amino acids. Trimming cost V 3 bases and J 8 bases, with 11 bases left between them. The CDR3 sequence is CASSFKGDYEQFF. The CDR3 DNA reads as TGTGCCAGCAGTTTTAAGGGGGATTATGAGCAGTTCTTC.

The chain couples TRBV5-4 to TRBJ1-4; TRBD1 aligns across 9 bases. The CDR3 length is 15 residues. Losses at the gene ends were 5 bases for V and 2 bases for J; bases not matched to a gene: 4. From germline, CDR1 is SGHNT and CDR2 YYREEE (reference sequence). The DNA for the CDR3 is TGTGCCAGCAGATCTGGGACAGGGACTAATGAAAAACTGTTTTTT. Protein sequence: CASRSGTGTNEKLFF.

This chain links TRBV5-1 with TRBJ2-3; D possibly corresponds to TRBD2 (5 bases). Germline-derived CDR1 and CDR2 are SGHRS and YFSETQ. The V gene lost 0 bases and the J gene lost 4 bases, with 12 bases spanning the gap. This CDR3 has 15 amino acids. The CDR3, as DNA: TGCGCCAGCAGCTTGGACGGGGTTGGATCAGATACGCAGTATTTT. It specifies CASSLDGVGSDTQYF.

The chain joins TRBV13 to TRBJ2-7, with 12 bases aligning to TRBD2. The germline V gene encodes CDR1 PRHDT and CDR2 FYEKMQ (reference sequence). The CDR3 consists of 16 residues. The V segment lost 5 bases and the J segment 12 bases; nucleotides outside the gene matches: 17. The CDR3: CASSPERLAGVPQAYF. CDR3 bases: TGTGCCAGCAGCCCCGAACGACTAGCGGGAGTACCTCAAGCGTACTTC.

This chain links TRBV24-1 with TRBJ1-1; 11 bases fit TRBD1. Unmatched junction bases numbered 5, after V lost 4 bases and J lost 5 bases. The CDR3 loop spans 15 amino acids. The germline CDR1 and CDR2 sequences are KGHDR and SFDVKD. The CDR3 region is CATSDGQGARTEAFF. Written as DNA, the CDR3 is TGTGCCACCAGTGACGGACAGGGGGCGAGGACTGAAGCTTTCTTT.

The chain has TRBV7-3 and TRBJ2-1, with D maybe TRBD2 (5 bases). Trimming removed 2 bases from V and 5 bases from J, with 7 bases in between. CDR3 length: 13 amino acids. Germline V gene sequence: CDR1 SGHTA, CDR2 FQGTGA. CDR3 in amino acids: CASSLSRDNEQFF. Written as DNA, the CDR3 is TGTGCCAGCAGCTTATCGAGGGACAATGAGCAGTTCTTC.

The rearrangement links TRBV6-6 to TRBJ2-1; TRBD2 might be the D (7 bases). This CDR3 is 14 amino acids long. Germline V lookup: CDR1 MNHNY, CDR2 SVGAGI (reference sequence). Trimming removed 2 bases from V and 6 bases from J, with 11 bases in between. CDR3 amino acids: CASSYDGGPNEQFF. The DNA for the CDR3 is TGTGCCAGCAGTTACGACGGGGGGCCCAATGAGCAGTTCTTC.